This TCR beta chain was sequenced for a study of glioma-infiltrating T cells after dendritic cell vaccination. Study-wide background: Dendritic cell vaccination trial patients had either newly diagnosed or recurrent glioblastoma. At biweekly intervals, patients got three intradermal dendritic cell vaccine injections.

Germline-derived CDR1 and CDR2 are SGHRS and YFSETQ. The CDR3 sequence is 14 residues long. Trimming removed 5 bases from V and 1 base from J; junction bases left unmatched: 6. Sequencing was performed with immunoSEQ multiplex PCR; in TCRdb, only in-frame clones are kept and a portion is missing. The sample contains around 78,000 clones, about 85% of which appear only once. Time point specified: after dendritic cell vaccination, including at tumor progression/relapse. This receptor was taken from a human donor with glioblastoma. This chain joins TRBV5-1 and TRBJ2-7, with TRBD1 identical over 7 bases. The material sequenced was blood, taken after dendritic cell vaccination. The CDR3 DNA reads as TGCGCCAGCAGGCGAACAGGGGATTCCTACGAGCAGTACTTC. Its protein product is CASRRTGDSYEQYF. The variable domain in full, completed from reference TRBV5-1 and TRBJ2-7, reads KAGVTQTPRYLIKTRGQQVTLSCSPISGHRSVSWYQQTPGQGLQFLFEYFSETQRNKGNFPGRFSGRQFSNSRSEMNVSTLELGDSALYLCASRRTGDSYEQYFGPGTRLTVT.